This T cell receptor (beta chain) was captured by sequencing in a study of CD8 T cells in Susac syndrome. V was clipped by 0 bases and J by 0 bases, with 6 bases between them. The CDR3 has 14 amino acids. CDR1 is MNHEY, CDR2 SMNVEV, per germline (reference sequence). cDNA came from approximately 0.5 to 1 ug RNA primed by random hexamers. TCRdb fed the immunoSEQ multiplex PCR reads into MiXCR, producing one record per CDR3 protein. This sample has some 300,000 distinct CDR3 sequences; around 83% occur once, and the top ten carry over 0.1%. Sequencing was performed on CD8+ T cells from PBMCs. The receptor comes from a human donor with multiple sclerosis. The V and J genes are TRBV27 and TRBJ2-7; D ambiguous. The chain's CDR3 is CASSLSTGSYEQYF. CDR3 coding DNA: TGTGCCAGCAGTTTATCGACGGGCTCCTACGAGCAGTACTTC.